A single sample is the source of the 17 T cell receptor beta chains below, sequenced in a study of tumor-infiltrating lymphocytes in primary liver carcinoma. Out of unsorted whole blood came the blood RNA, and germline DNA was extracted as well. From approximately 550 ng of total RNA, TCR beta-specific cDNA was reverse-transcribed using a constant-region primer. Generation of the TCR beta libraries relied on three nested multiplex PCR rounds using slightly modified ARM-PCR. Running about 11 cycles apiece, the first two PCR rounds relied on TRBV1-TRBV30 forward primers together with a C-beta reverse primer. One entry per CDR3 protein, called by TCRdb with MiXCR from the multiplex PCR reads. The sample lists roughly 330,000 distinct CDR3 sequences; around three fifths were seen once. The sample taken for sequencing was peripheral blood. The receptor source for this set is a man aged 40-49 years with primary liver carcinoma and hepatitis B virus infection.

Turning to this clonotype: The junction and the germline gene differ at one end; a read error may be behind it. V gene TRBV11-3 combines with J gene TRBJ2-6; D possibly corresponds to TRBD1 (5 bases). This CDR3 is built from 16 residues. Looked up from germline, CDR1 is SGHNT and CDR2 is YENEEA. The CDR3 DNA sequence: TGTGCCAGCAGCTCGACAGTACAGTCTAGGGCCAACGTCTTGACTTTC. It yields the protein CASSSTVQSRANVLTF.

Comment on this clonotype: A much larger clone differs from this one at a single base, so this may be a read error. The rearrangement uses TRBV10-3 and TRBJ1-1; D is unresolved. The CDR3 has 14 residues. CDR1 and CDR2 (germline): ENHRY, SYGVKD. V shed 2 bases and J shed 6 bases, with 13 bases lying between them. The CDR3 bases are TGTGCCATCAGTGAGGGGCGGATAAACGCTGAAGCTTTCTTT. It translates to CAISEGRINAEAFF.

Only a few counts were recorded for this clonotype. V is TRBV20-1 and J is TRBJ1-1; maybe TRBD1 (5 bases). The V gene lost 4 bases and the J gene lost 1 base, with 13 bases spanning the gap. Germline assignment: CDR1 DFQATT and CDR2 SNEGSKA (reference sequence). The CDR3 contains 14 residues. Here the CDR3 reads CSATSGLPNTEAFF. In nucleotides, the CDR3 is TGCAGTGCTACCTCGGGACTGCCGAACACTGAAGCTTTCTTT.

This clonotype was picked up one time. This may be a read error: a much more frequent sequence differs by one nucleotide. This chain uses TRBV28 with TRBJ2-5; tentative D call: TRBD2 (6 bases). There are 14 residues in the CDR3. Per the germline V gene, CDR1 is MDHEN and CDR2 is SYDVKM. CDR3 nucleotides: TGTACCAGCGGTGGGGGTAGCGGTCTAGAGACCCAGTACTTC. This translates into CTSGGGSGLETQYF.

Of note for this clonotype: One junction end disagrees with the germline gene, perhaps due to a read error. V and J are TRBV12-3 or TRBV12-4 and TRBJ2-2, with D perhaps given as TRBD1 or TRBD2 (6 bases each). This CDR3 is built from 16 residues. The CDR3, as DNA: TGTGCCAGCAGTTACGTCACGGGGGCGAACACCAGGGAGCTGTTTTTT. Encoded protein: CASSYVTGANTRELFF.

The chain uses TRBV28 and TRBJ2-7; 12 positions agree with TRBD2. Germline lookup yields CDR1 MDHEN and CDR2 SYDVKM. The CDR3 loop spans 14 amino acids. The J segment lost 6 bases and the V segment lost 6 bases, leaving 6 bases of the junction unmatched. CDR3 nucleotide sequence: TGTGCCAGCAGGCGGACTAGCGGGATTAGCGAGCAGTACTTC. Protein: CASRRTSGISEQYF. Filled out from reference TRBV28 and TRBJ2-7, the complete variable domain reads DVKVTQSSRYLVKRTGEKVFLECVQDMDHENMFWYRQDPGLGLRLIYFSYDVKMKEKGDIPEGYSVSREKKERFSLILESASTNQTSMYLCASRRTSGISEQYFGPGTRLTVT.

The J gene is TRBJ2-1, the V gene TRBV14; D call uncertain. This CDR3 has 13 residues. Trimming left V 0 bases short and J 9 bases short, with 9 bases between. From germline, CDR1 is SGHDN and CDR2 FVKESK. CDR3 amino acids: CASSQEHGLEQFF. For the CDR3, the DNA is TGTGCCAGCAGCCAAGAGCATGGTCTTGAGCAGTTCTTC. The full variable domain, rest sourced from reference TRBV14 and TRBJ2-1, is EAGVTQFPSHSVIEKGQTVTLRCDPISGHDNLYWYRRVMGKEIKFLLHFVKESKQDESGMPNNRFLAERTGGTYSTLKVQPAELEDSGVYFCASSQEHGLEQFFGPGTRLTVL.

Worth noting for this clonotype: This CDR3 fails to terminate in the conserved phenylalanine or tryptophan, so it likely reflects a read error. The genes are TRBV11-2 and TRBJ2-7; the match to TRBD2 covers 7 bases. Per germline, CDR1 SGHAT and CDR2 FQNNGV. V was clipped by 7 bases and J by 3 bases; unmatched bases: 18. This CDR3 has 17 amino acids. This CDR3 reads CASNYDHARLAGYEQYL. CDR3 DNA sequence: TGTGCCAGCAACTACGATCACGCGCGACTAGCTGGCTACGAGCAGTACTTA.

The chain has TRBV11-2 and TRBJ1-2, with D perhaps TRBD1 (6 bases). V lost 6 bases, J lost 9 bases, and 23 bases lay in between. The CDR3 spans 15 residues. From germline, CDR1 is SGHAT and CDR2 FQNNGV. The CDR3 loop reads CASSTRQAPAVSYTF. The CDR3 DNA reads TGTGCCAGCAGTACCCGACAGGCTCCCGCGGTAAGCTACACCTTC. Filled out from reference TRBV11-2 and TRBJ1-2, the complete variable domain reads EAGVAQSPRYKIIEKRQSVAFWCNPISGHATLYWYQQILGQGPKLLIQFQNNGVVDDSQLPKDRFSAERLKGVDSTLKIQPAKLEDSAVYLCASSTRQAPAVSYTFGSGTRLTVV.

As for this clonotype: A clone one base away is much larger, so this may be a read error. The conserved final phenylalanine or tryptophan is absent from the CDR3, which likely points to a read error. The V and J genes are TRBV6-2 or TRBV6-3 and TRBJ2-2, with no clear D. CDR3 length equals 15 residues. CDR1 is MNHEY, CDR2 SVGEGT, per germline. The CDR3 region is CAVKRTSANTGELFL. In DNA form, the CDR3 reads TGTGCGGTCAAACGAACGTCAGCGAACACCGGGGAGCTGTTTCTT.

The V call is TRBV11-2, the J call TRBJ2-7, with D maybe TRBD1 (6 bases). In germline, CDR1 is SGHAT, CDR2 FQNNGV. This CDR3 region has 12 residues. The V end lost 7 bases, the J end lost 7 bases, and 14 bases lay between the germline ends. CDR3 nucleotides: TGTGCCAGCAACTCCGGGACAACAGAGCAGTACTTC. It specifies CASNSGTTEQYF.

In regard to this clonotype: A much larger clone sits a single nucleotide away, making a read error possible. The chain joins TRBV10-2 to TRBJ2-7, with 10 bases matching TRBD2. The CDR3 contains 15 residues. Germline assignment: CDR1 WSHSY and CDR2 SAAADI. CDR3 bases: TGCGCCAGCAGTTCCCGGACTAGCGGATTCTACAAGCAGTACTTC. Translating gives CASSSRTSGFYKQYF.

V usage is TRBV28 and J usage is TRBJ2-7; no clear D gene. The germline V and J ends were trimmed by 3 bases and 0 bases, with 12 bases remaining between them. The CDR3 loop spans 15 amino acids. Germline V gene data show CDR1 as MDHEN and CDR2 as SYDVKM. The CDR3 DNA sequence: TGTGCCAGCAGTTTCGGCCAGGCCTTCTCCTACGAGCAGTACTTC. Translating it yields CASSFGQAFSYEQYF.

There are many counts of this clonotype. The chain joins TRBV11-2 to TRBJ2-2; tentatively, D is TRBD2 (5 bases). V shed 6 bases and J shed 4 bases, with 15 bases lying between them. CDR1 SGHAT and CDR2 FQNNGV come from the germline V gene. The length of the CDR3 is 15 residues. This chain's CDR3 is CASSRTRGGTGELFF. The CDR3 DNA is TGTGCCAGCAGTCGTACCCGCGGAGGCACCGGGGAGCTGTTTTTT. The full variable domain, in which reference TRBV11-2 and TRBJ2-2 provide the parts outside the CDR3, is EAGVAQSPRYKIIEKRQSVAFWCNPISGHATLYWYQQILGQGPKLLIQFQNNGVVDDSQLPKDRFSAERLKGVDSTLKIQPAKLEDSAVYLCASSRTRGGTGELFFGEGSRLTVL.

Concerning this clonotype itself: A read error may explain this, as a much larger clone is one base away. This chain uses TRBV29-1 with TRBJ1-2, with unresolved D. Germline loops: CDR1 SQVTM, CDR2 ANQGSEA. V was pared by 4 bases and J by 3 bases, with 6 bases between. This CDR3 comprises 11 residues. The CDR3 reads CSVAEDYGYTF. The CDR3, as DNA: TGCAGCGTTGCCGAGGACTATGGCTACACCTTC.

A note on this clonotype: Its ends do not fully match the called genes, so a read error is possible. The CDR3 sequence is CASNLALDSEGFF. The CDR3, as DNA: TGTGCCAGCAACTTAGCTCTGGATTCGGAAGGTTTCTTT. This chain links TRBV11-3 with TRBJ1-1; D uncertain. Germline assignment: CDR1 SGHNT and CDR2 YENEEA. This CDR3 is 13 amino acids long.

In regard to this clonotype: Germline is not matched at one junction end, which may reflect a read error. The V and J genes are TRBV11-2 and TRBJ2-7; no firm D call. This CDR3 is 13 amino acids long. Germline assignment: CDR1 SGHAT and CDR2 FQNNGV. The CDR3, as DNA: TGTGCCAGCAACTTTTGGGTTCCAGAAGAGCAATACTTC. This translates into CASNFWVPEEQYF.